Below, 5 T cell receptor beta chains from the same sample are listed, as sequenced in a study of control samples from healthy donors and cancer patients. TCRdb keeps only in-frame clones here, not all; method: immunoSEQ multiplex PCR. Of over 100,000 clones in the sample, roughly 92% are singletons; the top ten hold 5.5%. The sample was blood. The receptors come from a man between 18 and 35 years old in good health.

The CDR3 coding sequence is TGTGCCAGTAGTATAACTGGCGGCTACACCGGGGAGCTGTTTTTT. Translation gives CASSITGGYTGELFF. V gene TRBV19 combines with J gene TRBJ2-2, with unresolved D. Trimming removed 2 bases from V and 3 bases from J, with 10 bases in between. Per germline, CDR1 LNHDA and CDR2 SQIVND (reference sequence). This CDR3 contains 15 residues.

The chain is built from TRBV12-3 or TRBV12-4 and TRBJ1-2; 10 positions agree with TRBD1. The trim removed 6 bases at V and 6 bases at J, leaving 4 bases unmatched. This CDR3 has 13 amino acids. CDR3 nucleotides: TGTGCCAGCAGCCCGGGACAGGGGAATGGCTACACCTTC. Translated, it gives CASSPGQGNGYTF.

The CDR3 loop reads CASSPMDSNYGYTF. DNA of the CDR3: TGTGCCAGCTCACCGATGGACAGCAACTATGGCTACACCTTC. The chain couples TRBV18 to TRBJ1-2; TRBD1 might be the D (6 bases). V gave up 3 bases and J gave up 2 bases, with 10 bases separating them. The CDR3 consists of 14 residues. From germline, CDR1 is KGHSH and CDR2 LQKENI.

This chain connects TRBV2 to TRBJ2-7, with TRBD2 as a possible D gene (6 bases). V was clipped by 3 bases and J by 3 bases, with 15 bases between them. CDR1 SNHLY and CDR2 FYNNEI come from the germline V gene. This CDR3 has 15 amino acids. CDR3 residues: CASSDWAAGSYEQYF. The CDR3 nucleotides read TGTGCCAGCAGTGATTGGGCCGCCGGGAGCTACGAGCAGTACTTC.

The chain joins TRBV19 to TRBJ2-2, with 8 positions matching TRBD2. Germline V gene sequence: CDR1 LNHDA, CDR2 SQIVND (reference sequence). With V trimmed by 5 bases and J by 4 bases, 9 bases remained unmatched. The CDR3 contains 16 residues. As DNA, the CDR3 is TGTGCCAGTAGTCCTCCCGGGGGGGTTGGCACCGGGGAGCTGTTTTTT. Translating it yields CASSPPGGVGTGELFF.